This T cell receptor beta chain derives from a study of blood T cell repertoires in COVID-19. About the research overall: Samples taken during acute and convalescent COVID-19 were collected in the United States, Italy and Spain.

Germline V gene lookup returns CDR1 SGHVS and CDR2 FQNEAQ. With 1 base removed from V and 0 bases from J, the gap between germline ends came to 7 bases. CDR3 length: 16 amino acids. Method: immunoSEQ multiplex PCR; TCRdb's copy keeps in-frame clones and lacks some. This sample carries 230,000 or so clones, 88% of them seen once, and the ten largest clones take around 2.7%. Donors in Cohort 3 who had recovered were those with two negative PCRs, healthcare professional clearance, or resolution of their symptoms. This chain links TRBV7-8 with TRBJ1-6; D is unresolved. The sequenced material came from PBMCs or T cells enriched from blood (not recorded which). This TCR came from a young woman who had recovered from COVID-19. The CDR3 sequence is CASSLGGSSYNSPLHF. The CDR3 DNA sequence: TGTGCCAGCAGCTTAGGAGGGAGCTCCTATAATTCACCCCTCCACTTT.